One T cell receptor beta chain is described in this entry. The antigen remains undetermined. The data derive from a study of cytomegalovirus exposure and HLA in healthy donors. Amplification used 60 Vbeta primers and 13 Jbeta primers. Sequencing was performed with immunoSEQ multiplex PCR; in TCRdb, only in-frame clones are kept and a portion is missing. This repertoire shows 110,000 or so clones, around 70% found once; its top ten account for 9.5% to 13%. CDR3 size: 14 residues. Germline CDR1 and CDR2: ENHRY and SYGVKD. V lost 3 bases, J lost 3 bases, and 11 bases lay in between. Study-level points and caveats: Later, TCR association rates were found to vary by HLA locus, highest for DRB1 and lowest for HLA-C.

The clonotype comes from a woman in her 50s in good health and CMV-seropositive. Material: PBMCs. The chain joins TRBV10-3 to TRBJ1-1; tentative D call: TRBD1 (6 bases). The CDR3 protein is CAISDPGGHTEAFF. The CDR3 bases are TGTGCCATCAGTGACCCCGGGGGGCACACTGAAGCTTTCTTT.